This section outlines one T cell receptor beta chain sequence together with its context. This clone was found once. Its specific antigen is unknown. No base quality values were provided; no much bigger clone lies one nucleotide off. This specimen comes from a study of blood T cell repertoires in COVID-19 (dated by TCRdb to about 2020). Study-level background: The collaborator samples originated in the United States, Italy and Spain and spanned the acute and convalescent phases of COVID-19. The material from the prospective study consisted of cDNA or gDNA derived from T cells, B-cell-depleted T cells, or PBMCs. Subjects who had been exposed to COVID-19, were actively infected with it, or had recovered from it provided the deeply sampled blood TCRbeta repertoires that made up the dataset. Nearly every sample came with metadata listing a de-identified subject ID, COVID-19 status, age in years and sex. The samples were drawn from two sources: the first 160 participants of the ongoing ImmuneRACE study, and 1,200 or so subjects contributed by 6 global collaborators. HLA class I and class II types, where available, came from metadata supplied by the sample provider rather than from assay-based typing. The repertoires were released in a freely available public database intended as a resource for research on the immune response to SARS-CoV-2. The paper's findings and limits, for the study overall: The amount of clinical and demographic metadata varied by source and participant and was provided uncurated.

At the junction V is shortened by 2 bases and J by 3 bases; bases outside the gene matches: 0. The CDR3 measures 13 amino acids from cysteine to phenylalanine. This entry keeps only the CDR3 DNA: 39 bases, framed from base 1. The germline V gene supplies CDR1 MNHEY and CDR2 SVGAGI. Each collaborating institution followed its own protocols to collect whole blood in K2EDTA tubes. Collaborator samples were shipped for TCRbeta analysis as frozen whole blood, isolated PBMCs, or DNA extracted from either sample type. TCRbeta CDR3 regions were amplified from genomic DNA using the immunoSEQ Assay, a bias-controlled multiplex PCR. The authors' pipeline ran thus. Within the assay, amplification of reference gene primers was used to estimate how many nucleated cells each sample contained. Sequence reads were collapsed and filtered to measure the absolute abundance of every unique TCRbeta CDR3 rearrangement. For each sample, productive Simpson clonality was calculated as the square root of Simpson's diversity index over productive rearrangements. TCRdb re-hosts the immuneACCESS table, in-frame sequences only. Its copies lack some clones; in the studies checked, an unresolved V gene accounts for under half of them, and the cause for the rest is not known. V, J and clone size derive from that table, while D and trimming were established from the DNA sequence. The sample profile shows about 81,000 clones; 85% to 90% of them were found once. Around 4.8% of the sample is held by the ten biggest clonotypes.

The receptor chain draws on TRBV6-5 and TRBJ2-5; 7 middle bases align to TRBD2. The clonotype originates from an elderly woman with acute or convalescent COVID-19. Sequences were obtained from peripheral blood. The CDR3 protein is CASSYGGEETQYF. The DNA sequence follows: TGTGCCAGCAGTTACGGGGGGGAAGAGACCCAGTACTTC.